Listed below are T cell receptor beta chains from one sample, sequenced in a study of T-cell memory formation after mild COVID-19. Each CDR3 protein gets one entry after TCRdb re-called the 5' RACE reads with MiXCR. Seen here are 400,000 to 500,000 distinct CDR3 sequences, roughly 20% observed once, and the top ten hold roughly 8.4%. The sample was PBMCs or a T cell subset sorted from them (not recorded which). The origin of the receptors is an adult woman who had mild COVID-19 (a few samples of this study predate the infection). Cell type and time point are not known. Each CDR3 is given without its conserved first and last residue. Size is omitted from some rows. Given values are once, few, many or a class for expanded clones.

-	TRBV23-1	ASSQSGRENTGELF
-	TRBV10-3	AISEGGLVAQY
few	TRBV6-6	ASSYETARHEQY
many	TRBV27	ASSFPGSGGAEATQY
few	TRBV27	ASSLWGLSNQPQH
-	TRBV12-3/TRBV12-4	ASSLPRQGAYNEQF
few	TRBV12-3/TRBV12-4	ASSLTRNEQY
few	TRBV18	ASSPRILKDTQY
-	TRBV6-2/TRBV6-3	ASSELRQSGNTIY
-	TRBV7-6	ASREIDYEQY
few	TRBV24-1	ATSDPGLAVDPTDTQY
-	TRBV12-3/TRBV12-4	ASRSPGRSAYGYT
few	TRBV15	ATSRRNRGGNQPQH
few	TRBV2	ASEGAGSDEQF
-	TRBV4-2	ASSQDVQMNTEAF
few	TRBV10-3	AISVGQAVAKNIQY
-	TRBV20-1	SARVEKVLY
-	TRBV9	ASSVGGSKETQY
many	TRBV18	ASSGLAGGLDEQY
-	TRBV12-3/TRBV12-4	ASTRPATNEKLF
few	TRBV7-6	ASSPSPLAGVPYEQY
few	TRBV9	ASSPWTGSSEQY
few	TRBV6-2/TRBV6-3	ATAASGRTRESYNEQF
few	TRBV12-3/TRBV12-4	ASSLPQVRRNTEAF
once	TRBV24-1	ATSDSGPGTSETQY
few	TRBV5-1	ASSLEGSSSYT
many	TRBV12-3/TRBV12-4	ASRPTSGRAYEQY
few	TRBV25-1	ASSLRDSESYEQY
few	TRBV2	ASSEGLAGGKYNEQF
many	TRBV29-1	STIDHGLRDTEAF
-	TRBV7-9	ASRKGTGGLYEQF
few	TRBV5-6	ASSPAEMNEQF
-	TRBV29-1	SADRERGELF
few	TRBV7-2	ASSMGRIYGYT
few	TRBV18	ASSPQDRAEQY
few	TRBV7-2	ASSLSEQSSYEQY
-	TRBV6-5	ASRETGRVYGYT
-	TRBV19	ASSVAGTEVYEQY
few	TRBV7-8	ASSSQVLSYEQY
-	TRBV5-8	ASSFPRTEAF